Following are 29 T cell receptor beta chains from one sample sequenced in a study of blood T cell repertoires in COVID-19. The method was immunoSEQ multiplex PCR; TCRdb's version includes in-frame clones alone and lacks a portion of them. The table includes over 65,000 clones, roughly 78% detected once. The sample comprised peripheral blood. Source of these receptors: a man in his sixties with COVID-19, enrolled during active disease.

CDR3 sequence (DNA): TGCGCCAGCAGCTTAGAACAGCCTACTGCAACTAATGAAAAACTGTTTTTT. It translates to CASSLEQPTATNEKLFF. The chain uses TRBV5-1 and TRBJ1-4; no reliable D call. Germline values: CDR1 SGHRS, CDR2 YFSETQ. Trimming took 2 bases from V and 0 from J, leaving 14 bases between them. CDR3 length: 17 residues.

The gene calls are TRBV19 and TRBJ2-7, with D unclear. The V gene's germline CDR1 is LNHDA and CDR2 SQIVND (reference sequence). CDR3 length: 14 residues. Trimming took 1 base from V and 2 from J, leaving 9 bases between them. The CDR3 DNA reads TGTGCCAGTAGTATAGGGCCAGGAACCTACGAGCAGTACTTC. Protein: CASSIGPGTYEQYF.

V is TRBV5-6 and J is TRBJ1-4; D call uncertain. The CDR3 sequence is 13 residues long. The germline gives CDR1 SGHDT, CDR2 YYEEEE. V was cut by 4 bases and J by 7 bases, with 11 bases left in between. This CDR3 is CASSPAEGEKLFF. The CDR3 bases are TGTGCCAGCAGCCCCGCGGAGGGTGAAAAACTGTTTTTT.

This clone was counted a single time. The V gene is TRBV5-1, the J gene TRBJ2-2; D might be TRBD2 (6 bases). Germline CDR1 SGHRS, CDR2 YFSETQ. CDR3 length: 14 residues. Trimming shortened V by 3 bases and J by 0 bases, and 6 bases separated the two germline ends. The CDR3: CASSWGANTGELFF. The CDR3 DNA reads as TGCGCCAGCAGCTGGGGGGCGAACACCGGGGAGCTGTTTTTT. Based on the CDR3 plus reference TRBV5-1 and TRBJ2-2, the full variable domain is KAGVTQTPRYLIKTRGQQVTLSCSPISGHRSVSWYQQTPGQGLQFLFEYFSETQRNKGNFPGRFSGRQFSNSRSEMNVSTLELGDSALYLCASSWGANTGELFFGEGSRLTVL.

The V and J genes are TRBV6-1 and TRBJ2-1; TRBD1 agrees at 8 bases. The CDR3 contains 14 residues. The V segment lost 3 bases and the J segment 6 bases; nucleotides outside the gene matches: 4. From germline, CDR1 is MNHNS and CDR2 SASEGT. The CDR3 DNA follows: TGTGCCAGCAGTGACCAGACAGGGGCCAATGAGCAGTTCTTC. Translated, it gives CASSDQTGANEQFF.

The chain couples TRBV2 to TRBJ1-2; tentatively, D is TRBD1 (5 bases). This CDR3 has 14 residues. V was shortened by 6 bases and J by 1 base, with 12 bases between the two germline ends. Per the germline V gene, CDR1 is SNHLY and CDR2 is FYNNEI. The CDR3 sequence is CASSPDGGNYGYTF. In DNA, the CDR3 is TGTGCCAGCAGCCCGGACGGGGGTAACTATGGCTACACCTTC.

V is TRBV29-1 and J is TRBJ2-7, with D possibly matching TRBD1 (6 bases). The V end was cut by 6 bases, the J end by 3 bases, with 12 bases between. The CDR3 covers 12 residues. The germline CDR1 and CDR2 sequences are SQVTM and ANQGSEA. As DNA, the CDR3 is TGCAGCGTGCTACAGGGTAGCTACGAGCAGTACTTC. Protein product: CSVLQGSYEQYF.

The chain is built from TRBV5-1 and TRBJ2-7, with a tentative D call TRBD1 (5 bases). In germline, CDR1 is SGHRS, CDR2 YFSETQ. The CDR3 is made up of 13 amino acids. V lost 0 bases and J 4 bases, leaving 8 bases between the germline ends. CDR3 loop: CASSLDYRYEQYF. Here the CDR3 DNA reads TGCGCCAGCAGCTTGGACTACAGGTACGAGCAGTACTTC. Full variable domain (rest looked up from reference TRBV5-1 and TRBJ2-7): KAGVTQTPRYLIKTRGQQVTLSCSPISGHRSVSWYQQTPGQGLQFLFEYFSETQRNKGNFPGRFSGRQFSNSRSEMNVSTLELGDSALYLCASSLDYRYEQYFGPGTRLTVT.

The rearrangement links TRBV5-1 to TRBJ1-1, with 7 positions matching TRBD1. The ends lost 4 bases at V and 1 base at J; junction bases unmatched: 7. The CDR3 runs to 15 residues. Germline V lookup: CDR1 SGHRS, CDR2 YFSETQ. The DNA for the CDR3 is TGCGCCAGCAGCCCTGGGGGGACAGCGAACACTGAAGCTTTCTTT. It specifies CASSPGGTANTEAFF. The variable domain in full, completed from reference TRBV5-1 and TRBJ1-1, reads KAGVTQTPRYLIKTRGQQVTLSCSPISGHRSVSWYQQTPGQGLQFLFEYFSETQRNKGNFPGRFSGRQFSNSRSEMNVSTLELGDSALYLCASSPGGTANTEAFFGQGTRLTVV.

The rearrangement joins TRBV6-6 to TRBJ2-2; 11 bases are shared with TRBD2. V shed 5 bases and J 4 bases; nucleotides not matched to a gene: 15. The CDR3 spans 19 residues. CDR1 MNHNY and CDR2 SVGAGI come from the germline V gene (reference sequence). This chain's CDR3 is CASSRRRLAGGRGTGELFF. Written as DNA, the CDR3 is TGTGCCAGCAGTCGGAGGAGGCTAGCGGGAGGACGGGGCACCGGGGAGCTGTTTTTT.

The DNA of the CDR3 is TGCAGCGGAGTACCGGGACAGGGGGCGGGGAACACTGAAGCTTTCTTT. It encodes CSGVPGQGAGNTEAFF. This sequence joins TRBV29-1 and TRBJ1-1, with 12 positions matching TRBD1. Losses at the gene ends were 7 bases for V and 1 base for J; bases not matched to a gene: 10. The CDR3 has 16 amino acids. The V gene's germline CDR1 is SQVTM and CDR2 ANQGSEA.

The rearrangement links TRBV4-1 to TRBJ2-7, with D maybe TRBD1 (5 bases). Between the trimmed V and J ends, which lost 2 bases and 0 bases, there was a span of 11 bases. Germline CDR1 reads MGHRA; CDR2 reads YSYEKL. The CDR3 sequence is 15 residues long. The CDR3 sequence: CASSQIQDTSYEQYF. DNA for the CDR3: TGCGCCAGCAGCCAAATCCAGGACACCTCCTACGAGCAGTACTTC.

In this sample, this clone turned up a few times. The chain uses TRBV6-1 and TRBJ1-4; D uncertain. Germline CDR1 is MNHNS and CDR2 is SASEGT. Deletions cut 0 bases from V and 9 bases from J, with 14 bases between. The CDR3 has 15 residues. The CDR3 sequence is CASSEALGEIKKLFF. Here the CDR3 DNA reads TGTGCCAGCAGTGAAGCGCTCGGGGAAATAAAAAAACTGTTTTTT.

The chain couples TRBV2 to TRBJ1-6; the D is unclear. Germline V CDR1 and CDR2: SNHLY, FYNNEI. The V and J ends lost 7 bases and 7 bases respectively, with 8 bases between them. The CDR3 contains 12 residues. The CDR3 reads CASKQQNSPLHF. As DNA, the CDR3 is TGTGCCAGCAAACAGCAAAATTCACCCCTCCACTTT.

The chain combines TRBV7-2 with TRBJ2-1; 7 bases map to TRBD1. The CDR3 consists of 15 residues. With V trimmed by 1 base and J by 6 bases, 6 bases remained unmatched. Germline assignment: CDR1 SGHTA and CDR2 FQGNSA. The CDR3 loop is CASSLVTGPSNEQFF. CDR3 DNA sequence: TGTGCCAGCAGCTTAGTGACAGGGCCCAGCAATGAGCAGTTCTTC.

This chain links TRBV6-2 or TRBV6-3 with TRBJ2-1, with D uncertain. Trimming took off 3 bases at V and 6 bases at J, with 15 bases between the two ends. Germline assignment: CDR1 MNHEY and CDR2 SVGEGT. There are 15 residues in the CDR3. This chain's CDR3 is CASSYPGPRGNEQFF. The CDR3 bases are TGTGCCAGCAGTTATCCTGGTCCTAGAGGCAATGAGCAGTTCTTC.

J is TRBJ2-1 and V is TRBV9; the D is unclear. Trimming shortened V by 3 bases and J by 2 bases, and 15 bases separated the two germline ends. Germline assignment: CDR1 SGDLS and CDR2 YYNGEE. The CDR3 covers 16 residues. CDR3: CASSAETVPTYNEQFF. The DNA of the CDR3 is TGTGCCAGCAGCGCAGAGACTGTCCCCACCTACAATGAGCAGTTCTTC.

A few counts support this clone. The rearrangement uses TRBV5-6 and TRBJ2-5, with TRBD1 identical over 9 bases. The CDR3 is 15 amino acids. The V gene's germline CDR1 is SGHDT and CDR2 YYEEEE. J lost 4 bases, V lost 0 bases, and 4 bases had no gene match. DNA of the CDR3: TGTGCCAGCAGCTTGGGAACACAGGGGGCAGAGACCCAGTACTTC. It is translated as CASSLGTQGAETQYF.

The gene calls are TRBV19 and TRBJ2-7, with 7 nucleotides matching TRBD2. CDR1 is LNHDA, CDR2 SQIVND, per germline (reference sequence). The CDR3 has 12 amino acids. CDR3 bases: TGTGCTACCTGGGACTACCCCTACGAGCAGTACTTC. It specifies CATWDYPYEQYF.

The chain links TRBV5-4 to TRBJ2-4; unclear D gene. This CDR3 has 16 residues. The V gene lost 7 bases and the J gene lost 0 bases, with 17 bases spanning the gap. Per germline, CDR1 SGHNT and CDR2 YYREEE (reference sequence). This chain's CDR3 is CASSSPAALAKNIQYF. CDR3 nucleotides: TGTGCCAGCTCATCCCCCGCCGCGTTAGCCAAAAACATTCAGTACTTC.

The chain recombines TRBV5-1 with TRBJ1-2, with D unresolved. The CDR3 length is 13 residues. From germline, CDR1 is SGHRS and CDR2 YFSETQ. The germline V and J ends were trimmed by 2 bases and 4 bases, with 9 bases remaining between them. This chain's CDR3 is CASSFDTSYGYTF. CDR3 nucleotides: TGCGCCAGCAGCTTTGACACCTCCTATGGCTACACCTTC.

The genes are TRBV4-1 and TRBJ2-7, with no clear D. Looked up from germline, CDR1 is MGHRA and CDR2 is YSYEKL. The CDR3 covers 13 residues. The germline V and J ends were trimmed by 1 base and 6 bases, with 10 bases remaining between them. CDR3 DNA sequence: TGCGCCAGCAGCCAAGGTATCCTAGGCGAGCAGTACTTC. This encodes CASSQGILGEQYF.

The chain joins TRBV5-1 to TRBJ2-7; possible D gene TRBD1, 6 bases. This CDR3 is 13 amino acids long. CDR1 is SGHRS, CDR2 YFSETQ, per germline. V was shortened by 4 bases and J by 3 bases, with 11 bases between the two germline ends. The CDR3 sequence: CASSEQGNYEQYF. The CDR3 DNA reads TGCGCCAGCAGCGAACAGGGTAACTACGAGCAGTACTTC.

The chain couples TRBV3-1 (or the pseudogene TRBV3-2) to TRBJ2-1, with 7 positions matching TRBD2. CDR1 and CDR2 from the germline V gene are LGHDT and YNNKEL (reference sequence). After removal of 4 bases from V and 4 bases from J, the junction contained 13 bases not matched to a gene. The CDR3 extends over 17 amino acids. The CDR3 DNA is TGTGCCAGCAGCCCCAGCGGGGACGCCGGACTTTACAATGAGCAGTTCTTC. Protein product: CASSPSGDAGLYNEQFF.

The V gene is TRBV6-2 or TRBV6-3, the J gene TRBJ2-3, with 8 bases that match TRBD2. The CDR3 covers 16 residues. V was pared by 1 base and J by 2 bases, with 5 bases of the junction left unmatched. The germline V gene encodes CDR1 MNHEY and CDR2 SVGEGT. The DNA of the CDR3 is TGTGCCAGCAGTTACTTGGGACTAGGGGACACAGATACGCAGTATTTT. It translates to CASSYLGLGDTDTQYF.

The chain joins TRBV3-1 (or the pseudogene TRBV3-2) to TRBJ2-1; 12 bases are shared with TRBD2. The V segment lost 5 bases and the J segment 1 base; nucleotides outside the gene matches: 6. The CDR3 extends over 17 amino acids. Per germline, CDR1 LGHDT and CDR2 YNNKEL (reference sequence). The CDR3 DNA reads as TGTGCCAGCAGCTCACGACTAGCGGGGGAATCCTACAATGAGCAGTTCTTC. Its protein is CASSSRLAGESYNEQFF.

This rearrangement joins TRBV27 to TRBJ1-5; perhaps TRBD1 as D (5 bases). V was pared by 2 bases and J by 4 bases, with 12 bases between. Germline V gene lookup returns CDR1 MNHEY and CDR2 SMNVEV (reference sequence). CDR3 length equals 15 residues. CDR3 residues: CASSLSDSRNQPQHF. CDR3 nucleotide sequence: TGTGCCAGCAGTTTAAGCGACAGTCGGAATCAGCCCCAGCATTTT.

This clone appeared a single time. The chain uses TRBV14 and TRBJ1-6, with D perhaps matching TRBD1 (6 bases). The CDR3 is 15 amino acids. The germline V gene encodes CDR1 SGHDN and CDR2 FVKESK. Trimming left V 1 base short and J 7 bases short, with 11 bases between. CDR3: CASSQAAGANSPLHF. CDR3 nucleotide sequence: TGTGCCAGCAGCCAAGCCGCGGGGGCAAATTCACCCCTCCACTTT.

This clone was detected once. The chain couples TRBV6-5 to TRBJ2-7; 7 nucleotides match TRBD2. V lost 4 bases and J lost 6; bases outside the gene matches: 9. The CDR3 is 14 residues long. Germline loops: CDR1 MNHEY, CDR2 SVGAGI. The CDR3 loop reads CASSSSWTSSEQYF. Here the CDR3 DNA reads TGTGCCAGCAGTTCGTCCTGGACTAGTTCCGAGCAGTACTTC.